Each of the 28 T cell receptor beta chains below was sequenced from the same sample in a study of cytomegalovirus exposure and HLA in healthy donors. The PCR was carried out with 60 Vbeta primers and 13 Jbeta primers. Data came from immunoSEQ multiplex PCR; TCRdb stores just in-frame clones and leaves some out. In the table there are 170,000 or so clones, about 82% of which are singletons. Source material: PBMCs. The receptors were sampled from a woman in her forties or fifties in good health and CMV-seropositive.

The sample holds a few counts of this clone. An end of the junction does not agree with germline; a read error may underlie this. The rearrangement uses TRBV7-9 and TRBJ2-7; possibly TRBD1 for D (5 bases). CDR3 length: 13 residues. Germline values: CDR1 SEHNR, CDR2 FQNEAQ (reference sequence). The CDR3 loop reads CSSSLPTAYEQYF. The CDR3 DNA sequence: TGTTCCAGCAGCCTACCGACAGCCTACGAGCAGTACTTC.

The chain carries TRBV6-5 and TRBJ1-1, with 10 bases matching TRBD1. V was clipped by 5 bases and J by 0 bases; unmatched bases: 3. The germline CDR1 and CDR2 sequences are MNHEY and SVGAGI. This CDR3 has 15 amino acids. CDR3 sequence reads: CASSRGTGVNTEAFF. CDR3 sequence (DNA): TGTGCCAGCAGTAGGGGGACAGGGGTGAACACTGAAGCTTTCTTT.

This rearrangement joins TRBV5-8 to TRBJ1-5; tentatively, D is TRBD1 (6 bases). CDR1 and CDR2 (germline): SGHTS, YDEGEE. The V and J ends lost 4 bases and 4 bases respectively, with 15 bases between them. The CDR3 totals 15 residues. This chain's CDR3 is CASSMMTGRNQPQHF. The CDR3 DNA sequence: TGTGCCAGCAGCATGATGACAGGCCGGAATCAGCCCCAGCATTTT.

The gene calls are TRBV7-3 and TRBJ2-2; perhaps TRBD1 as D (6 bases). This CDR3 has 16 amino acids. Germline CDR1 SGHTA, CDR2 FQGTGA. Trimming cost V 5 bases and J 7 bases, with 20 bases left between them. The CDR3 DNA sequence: TGTGCCAGCAGCCAGGGCGCAGGGGCCCCCCACGGGGAGCTGTTTTTT. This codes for CASSQGAGAPHGELFF. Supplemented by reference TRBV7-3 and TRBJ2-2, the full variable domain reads GAGVSQTPSNKVTEKGKYVELRCDPISGHTALYWYRQSLGQGPEFLIYFQGTGAADDSGLPNDRFFAVRPEGSVSTLKIQRTERGDSAVYLCASSQGAGAPHGELFFGEGSRLTVL.

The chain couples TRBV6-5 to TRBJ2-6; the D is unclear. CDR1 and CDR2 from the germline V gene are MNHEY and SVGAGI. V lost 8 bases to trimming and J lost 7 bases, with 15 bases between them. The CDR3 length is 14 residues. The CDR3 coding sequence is TGTGCCAGCCGATCCCTTACTGTAGCCAACGTCCTGACTTTC. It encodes CASRSLTVANVLTF.

CDR3 bases: TGTGCCAGCAGGGAGCAGGGGGCAACACAGCCCCAGCATTTT. Protein: CASREQGATQPQHF. The V gene is TRBV6-5, the J gene TRBJ1-5; TRBD1 matches 8 bases. This CDR3 has 14 amino acids. V shed 6 bases and J 7 bases; nucleotides not matched to a gene: 8. CDR1 MNHEY and CDR2 SVGAGI come from the germline V gene.

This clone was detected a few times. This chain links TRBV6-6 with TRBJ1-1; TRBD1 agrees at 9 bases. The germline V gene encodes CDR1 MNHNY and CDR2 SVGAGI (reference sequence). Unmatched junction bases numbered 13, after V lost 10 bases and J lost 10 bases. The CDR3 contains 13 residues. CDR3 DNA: TGTGCCACACATACAGGGGGCCGGGTCGGAGCTTTCTTT. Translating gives CATHTGGRVGAFF.

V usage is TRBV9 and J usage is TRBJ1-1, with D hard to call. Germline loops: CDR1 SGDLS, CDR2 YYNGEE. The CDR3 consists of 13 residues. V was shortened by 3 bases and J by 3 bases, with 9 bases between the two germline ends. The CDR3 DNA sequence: TGTGCCAGCAGCGAATCTACCTACACTGAAGCTTTCTTT. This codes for CASSESTYTEAFF.

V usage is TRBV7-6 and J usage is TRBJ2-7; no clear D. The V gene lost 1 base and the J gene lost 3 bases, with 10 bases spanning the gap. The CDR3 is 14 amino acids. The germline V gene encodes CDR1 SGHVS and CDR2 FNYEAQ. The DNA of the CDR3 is TGTGCCAGCAGCTTAGAAGGCAGACTCTACGAGCAGTACTTC. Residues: CASSLEGRLYEQYF.

The CDR3 nucleotides are TGTGCCAGCAGCTTCCTACTAGCGTCGTACAATGAGCAGTTCTTC. Translation: CASSFLLASYNEQFF. The rearrangement links TRBV5-4 to TRBJ2-1, with 7 bases matching TRBD2. The CDR3 length is 15 residues. V lost 2 bases and J lost 4; bases outside the gene matches: 6. Germline CDR1 SGHNT, CDR2 YYREEE (reference sequence).

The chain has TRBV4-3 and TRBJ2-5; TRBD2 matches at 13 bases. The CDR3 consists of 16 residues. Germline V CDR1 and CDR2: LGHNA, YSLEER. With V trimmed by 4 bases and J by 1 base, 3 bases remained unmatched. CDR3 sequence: CASSPRTSGGQETQYF. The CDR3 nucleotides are TGCGCCAGCAGCCCCCGGACTAGCGGGGGCCAAGAGACCCAGTACTTC.

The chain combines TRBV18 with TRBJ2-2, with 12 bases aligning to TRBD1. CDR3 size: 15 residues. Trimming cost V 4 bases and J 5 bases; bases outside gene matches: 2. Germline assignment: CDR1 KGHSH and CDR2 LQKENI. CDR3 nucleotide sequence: TGTGCCAGCTCACGGGGACAGGGGGCGACCGGGGAGCTGTTTTTT. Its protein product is CASSRGQGATGELFF.

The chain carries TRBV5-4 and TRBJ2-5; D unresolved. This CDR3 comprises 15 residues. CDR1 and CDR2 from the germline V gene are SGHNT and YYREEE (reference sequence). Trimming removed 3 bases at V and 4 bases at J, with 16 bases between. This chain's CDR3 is CASSSIERRGETQYF. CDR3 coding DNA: TGTGCCAGCAGCTCGATCGAGAGGAGAGGAGAGACCCAGTACTTC.

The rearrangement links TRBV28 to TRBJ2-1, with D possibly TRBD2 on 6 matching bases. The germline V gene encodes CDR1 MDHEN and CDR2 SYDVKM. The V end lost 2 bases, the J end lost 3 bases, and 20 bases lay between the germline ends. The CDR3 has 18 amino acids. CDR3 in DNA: TGTGCCAGCAGTTTAGTGTCAGGTCGGGACTTCTTCTACAATGAGCAGTTCTTC. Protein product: CASSLVSGRDFFYNEQFF.

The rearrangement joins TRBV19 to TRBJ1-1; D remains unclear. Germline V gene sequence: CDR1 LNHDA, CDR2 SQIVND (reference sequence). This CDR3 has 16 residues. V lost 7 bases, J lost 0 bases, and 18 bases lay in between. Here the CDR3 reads CASTRHSLSMNTEAFF. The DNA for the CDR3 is TGTGCCAGTACCCGCCATAGCCTATCCATGAACACTGAAGCTTTCTTT. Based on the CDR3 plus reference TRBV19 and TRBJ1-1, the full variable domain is DGGITQSPKYLFRKEGQNVTLSCEQNLNHDAMYWYRQDPGQGLRLIYYSQIVNDFQKGDIAEGYSVSREKKESFPLTVTSAQKNPTAFYLCASTRHSLSMNTEAFFGQGTRLTVV.

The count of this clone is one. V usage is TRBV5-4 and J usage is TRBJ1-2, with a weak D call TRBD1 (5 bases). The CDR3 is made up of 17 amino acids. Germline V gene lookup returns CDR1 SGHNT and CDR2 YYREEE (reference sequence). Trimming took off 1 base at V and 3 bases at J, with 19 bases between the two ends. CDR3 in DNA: TGTGCCAGCAGCTTGAAGCCCTCGGGACCGGGGGACTATGGCTACACCTTC. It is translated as CASSLKPSGPGDYGYTF.

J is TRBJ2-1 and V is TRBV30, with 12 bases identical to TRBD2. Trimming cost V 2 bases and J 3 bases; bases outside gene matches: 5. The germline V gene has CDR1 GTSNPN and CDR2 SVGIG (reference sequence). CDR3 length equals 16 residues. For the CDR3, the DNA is TGTGCCTGGAGTCTAGCGGGAGGGCCCTTCTACAATGAGCAGTTCTTC. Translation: CAWSLAGGPFYNEQFF.

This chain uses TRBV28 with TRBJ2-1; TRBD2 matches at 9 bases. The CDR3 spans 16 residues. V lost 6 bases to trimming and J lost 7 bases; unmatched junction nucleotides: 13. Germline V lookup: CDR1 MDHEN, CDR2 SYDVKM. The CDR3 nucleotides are TGTGCCAGCAGAACCTCCGGGACTAGCAGTTCGAATGAGCAGTTCTTC. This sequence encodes CASRTSGTSSSNEQFF.

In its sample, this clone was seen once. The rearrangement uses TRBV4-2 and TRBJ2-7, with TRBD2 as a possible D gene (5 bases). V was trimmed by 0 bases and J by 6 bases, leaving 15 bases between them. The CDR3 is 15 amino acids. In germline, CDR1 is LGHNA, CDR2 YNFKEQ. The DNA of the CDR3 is TGTGCCAGCAGCCAAGATTGGGAGACCACCGGCGAGCAGTACTTC. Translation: CASSQDWETTGEQYF.

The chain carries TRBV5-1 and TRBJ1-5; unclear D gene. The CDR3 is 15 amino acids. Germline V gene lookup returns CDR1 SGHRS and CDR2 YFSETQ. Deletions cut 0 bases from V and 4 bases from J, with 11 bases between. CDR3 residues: CASSLDGEANQPQHF. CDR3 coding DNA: TGCGCCAGCAGCTTGGACGGGGAGGCGAATCAGCCCCAGCATTTT.

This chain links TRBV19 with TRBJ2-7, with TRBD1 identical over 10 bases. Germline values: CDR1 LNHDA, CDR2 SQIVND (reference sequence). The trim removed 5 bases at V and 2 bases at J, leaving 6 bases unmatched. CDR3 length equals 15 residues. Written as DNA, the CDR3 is TGTGCCAGTAGTCCCTCCGGGACAGGGGCCTACGAGCAGTACTTC. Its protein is CASSPSGTGAYEQYF. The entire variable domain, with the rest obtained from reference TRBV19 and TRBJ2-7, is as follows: DGGITQSPKYLFRKEGQNVTLSCEQNLNHDAMYWYRQDPGQGLRLIYYSQIVNDFQKGDIAEGYSVSREKKESFPLTVTSAQKNPTAFYLCASSPSGTGAYEQYFGPGTRLTVT.

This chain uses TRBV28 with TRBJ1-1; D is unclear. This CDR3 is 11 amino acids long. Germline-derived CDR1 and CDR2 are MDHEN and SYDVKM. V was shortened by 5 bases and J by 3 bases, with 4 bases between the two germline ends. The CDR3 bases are TGTGCCAGCAGTCGAGACACTGAAGCTTTCTTT. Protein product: CASSRDTEAFF. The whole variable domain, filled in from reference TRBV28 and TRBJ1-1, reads DVKVTQSSRYLVKRTGEKVFLECVQDMDHENMFWYRQDPGLGLRLIYFSYDVKMKEKGDIPEGYSVSREKKERFSLILESASTNQTSMYLCASSRDTEAFFGQGTRLTVV.

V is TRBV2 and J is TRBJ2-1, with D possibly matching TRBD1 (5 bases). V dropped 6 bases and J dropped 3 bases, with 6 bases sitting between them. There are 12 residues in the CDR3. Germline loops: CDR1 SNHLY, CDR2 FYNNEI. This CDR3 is CASRDNYNEQFF. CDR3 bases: TGTGCCAGCAGGGACAACTACAATGAGCAGTTCTTC.

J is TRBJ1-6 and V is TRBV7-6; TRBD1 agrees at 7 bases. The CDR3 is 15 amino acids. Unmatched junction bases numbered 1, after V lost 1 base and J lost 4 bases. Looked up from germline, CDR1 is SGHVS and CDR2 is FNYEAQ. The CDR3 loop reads CASSLVTGYNSPLHF. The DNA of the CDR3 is TGTGCCAGCAGCTTAGTGACAGGGTATAATTCACCCCTCCACTTT.

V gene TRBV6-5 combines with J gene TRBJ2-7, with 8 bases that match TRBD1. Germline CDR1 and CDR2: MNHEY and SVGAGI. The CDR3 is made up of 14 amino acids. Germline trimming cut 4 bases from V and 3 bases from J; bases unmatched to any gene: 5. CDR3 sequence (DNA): TGTGCCAGCAGTTTCGGGACAGGTAGCTACGAGCAGTACTTC. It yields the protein CASSFGTGSYEQYF.

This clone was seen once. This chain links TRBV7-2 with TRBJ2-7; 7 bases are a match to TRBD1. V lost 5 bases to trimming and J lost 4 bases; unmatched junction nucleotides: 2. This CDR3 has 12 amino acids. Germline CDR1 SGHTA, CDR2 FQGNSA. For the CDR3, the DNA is TGTGCCAGCAGCCCGACAGGGTACGAGCAGTACTTC. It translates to CASSPTGYEQYF.

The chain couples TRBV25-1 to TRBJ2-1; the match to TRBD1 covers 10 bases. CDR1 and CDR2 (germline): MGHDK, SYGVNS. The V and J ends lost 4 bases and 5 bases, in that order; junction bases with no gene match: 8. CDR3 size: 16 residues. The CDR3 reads CASSGLDRGQHNEQFF. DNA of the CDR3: TGTGCCAGCAGTGGACTCGACAGGGGGCAGCACAATGAGCAGTTCTTC.

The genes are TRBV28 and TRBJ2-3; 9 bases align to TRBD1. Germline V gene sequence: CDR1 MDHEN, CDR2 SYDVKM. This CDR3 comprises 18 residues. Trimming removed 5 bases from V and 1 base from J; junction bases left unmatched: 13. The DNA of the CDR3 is TGTGCCAGCAGTCTTATCGGACAGGGGACGTCTGGCACAGATACGCAGTATTTT. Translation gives CASSLIGQGTSGTDTQYF.